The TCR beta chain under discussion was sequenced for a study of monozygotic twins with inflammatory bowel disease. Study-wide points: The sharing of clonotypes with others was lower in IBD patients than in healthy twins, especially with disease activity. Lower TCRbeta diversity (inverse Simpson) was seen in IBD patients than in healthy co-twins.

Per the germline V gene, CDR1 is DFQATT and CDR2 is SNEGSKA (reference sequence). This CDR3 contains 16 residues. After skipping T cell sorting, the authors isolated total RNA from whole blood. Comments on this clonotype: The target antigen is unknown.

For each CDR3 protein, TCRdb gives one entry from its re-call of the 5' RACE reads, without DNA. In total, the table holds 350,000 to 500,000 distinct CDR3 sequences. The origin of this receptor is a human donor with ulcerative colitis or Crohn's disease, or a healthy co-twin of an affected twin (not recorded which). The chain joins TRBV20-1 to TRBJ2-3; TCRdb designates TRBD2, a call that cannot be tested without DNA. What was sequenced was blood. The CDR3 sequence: CSARRGLAGITDTQYF.